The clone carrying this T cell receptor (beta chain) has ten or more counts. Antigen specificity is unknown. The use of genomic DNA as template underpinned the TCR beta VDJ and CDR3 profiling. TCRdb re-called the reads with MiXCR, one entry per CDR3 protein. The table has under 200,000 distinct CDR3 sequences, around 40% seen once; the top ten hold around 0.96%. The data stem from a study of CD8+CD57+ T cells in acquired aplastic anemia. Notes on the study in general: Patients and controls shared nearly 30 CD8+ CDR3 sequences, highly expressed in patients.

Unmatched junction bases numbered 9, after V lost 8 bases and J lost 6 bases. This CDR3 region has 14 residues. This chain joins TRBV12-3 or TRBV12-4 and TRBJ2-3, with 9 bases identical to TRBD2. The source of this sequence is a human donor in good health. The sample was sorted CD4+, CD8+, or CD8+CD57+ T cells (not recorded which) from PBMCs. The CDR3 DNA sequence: TGTGCCAGCTTCTTGGCGGGGGGGCCTGATACGCAGTATTTT. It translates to CASFLAGGPDTQYF.